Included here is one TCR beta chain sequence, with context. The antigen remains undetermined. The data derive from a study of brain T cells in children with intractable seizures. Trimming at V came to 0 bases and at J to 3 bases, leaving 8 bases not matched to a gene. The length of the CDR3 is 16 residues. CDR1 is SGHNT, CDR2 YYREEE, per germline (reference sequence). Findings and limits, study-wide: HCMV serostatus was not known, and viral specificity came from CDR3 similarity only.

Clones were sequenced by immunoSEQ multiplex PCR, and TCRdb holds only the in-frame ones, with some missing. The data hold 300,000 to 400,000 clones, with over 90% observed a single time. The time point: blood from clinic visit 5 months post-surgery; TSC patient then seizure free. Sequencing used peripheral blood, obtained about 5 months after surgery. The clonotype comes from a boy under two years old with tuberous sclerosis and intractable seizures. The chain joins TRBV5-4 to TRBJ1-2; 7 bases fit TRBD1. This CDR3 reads CASSLDEGTADYGYTF. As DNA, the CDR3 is TGTGCCAGCAGCTTGGACGAAGGGACAGCAGACTATGGCTACACCTTC.